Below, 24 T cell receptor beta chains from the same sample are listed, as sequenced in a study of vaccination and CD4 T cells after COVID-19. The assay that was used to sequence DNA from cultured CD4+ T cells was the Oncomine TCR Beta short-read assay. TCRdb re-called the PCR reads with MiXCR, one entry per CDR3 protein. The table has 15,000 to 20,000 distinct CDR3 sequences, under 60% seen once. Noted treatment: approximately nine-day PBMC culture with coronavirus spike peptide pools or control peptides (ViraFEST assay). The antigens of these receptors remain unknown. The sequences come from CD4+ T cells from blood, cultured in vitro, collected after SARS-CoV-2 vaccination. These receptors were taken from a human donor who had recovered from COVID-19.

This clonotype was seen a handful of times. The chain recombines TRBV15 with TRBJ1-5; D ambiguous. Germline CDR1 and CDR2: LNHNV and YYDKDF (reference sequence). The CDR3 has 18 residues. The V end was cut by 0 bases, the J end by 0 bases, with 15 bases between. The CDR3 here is CATSRDPPGALSNQPQHF. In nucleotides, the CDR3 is TGTGCCACCAGCAGAGATCCCCCCGGTGCTCTTAGCAATCAGCCCCAGCATTTT.

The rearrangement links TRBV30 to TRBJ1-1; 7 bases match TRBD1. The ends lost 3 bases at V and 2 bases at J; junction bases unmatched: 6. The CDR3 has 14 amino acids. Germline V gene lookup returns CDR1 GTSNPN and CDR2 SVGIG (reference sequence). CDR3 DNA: TGTGCCTGGAGCAGAGGGGGCGCCAACACTGAAGCTTTCTTT. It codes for CAWSRGGANTEAFF.

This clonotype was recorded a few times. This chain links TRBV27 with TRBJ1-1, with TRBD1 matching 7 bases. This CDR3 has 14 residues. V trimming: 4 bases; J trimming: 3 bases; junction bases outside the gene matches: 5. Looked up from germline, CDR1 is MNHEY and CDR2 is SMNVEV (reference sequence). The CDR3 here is CASSWDSWDTEAFF. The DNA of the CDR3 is TGTGCCAGCAGTTGGGACAGCTGGGACACTGAAGCTTTCTTT.

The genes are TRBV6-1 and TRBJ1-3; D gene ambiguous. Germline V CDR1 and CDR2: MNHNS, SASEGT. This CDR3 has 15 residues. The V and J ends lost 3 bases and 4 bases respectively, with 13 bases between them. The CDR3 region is CASSEIALEGNTIYF. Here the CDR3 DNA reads TGTGCCAGCAGTGAGATTGCACTAGAAGGAAACACCATATATTTT.

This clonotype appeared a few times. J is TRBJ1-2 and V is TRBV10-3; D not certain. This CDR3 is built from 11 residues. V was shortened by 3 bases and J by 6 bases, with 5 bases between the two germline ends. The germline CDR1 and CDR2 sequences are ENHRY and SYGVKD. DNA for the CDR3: TGTGCCATCAGTGATGGGGATGGCTACACCTTC. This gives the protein CAISDGDGYTF.

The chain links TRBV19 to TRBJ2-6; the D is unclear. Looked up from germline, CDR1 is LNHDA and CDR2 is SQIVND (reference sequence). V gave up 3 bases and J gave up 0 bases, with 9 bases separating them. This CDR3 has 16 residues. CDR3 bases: TGTGCCAGTAGTATTGAAGGGTTCTCTGGGGCCAACGTCCTGACTTTC. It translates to CASSIEGFSGANVLTF. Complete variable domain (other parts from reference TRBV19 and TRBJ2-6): DGGITQSPKYLFRKEGQNVTLSCEQNLNHDAMYWYRQDPGQGLRLIYYSQIVNDFQKGDIAEGYSVSREKKESFPLTVTSAQKNPTAFYLCASSIEGFSGANVLTFGAGSRLTVL.

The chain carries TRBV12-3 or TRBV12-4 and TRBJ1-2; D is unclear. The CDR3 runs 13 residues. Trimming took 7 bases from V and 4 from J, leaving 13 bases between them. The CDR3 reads CASTPQPFYGYTF. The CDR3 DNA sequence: TGTGCCAGCACCCCTCAGCCATTCTATGGCTACACCTTC.

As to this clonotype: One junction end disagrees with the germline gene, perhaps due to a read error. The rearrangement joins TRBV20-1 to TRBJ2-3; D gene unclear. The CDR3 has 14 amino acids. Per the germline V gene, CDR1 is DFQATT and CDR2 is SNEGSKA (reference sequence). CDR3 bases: TGCAGTGCTCGAGACGAGAAGAGCACAGATACGCAGTATTTT. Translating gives CSARDEKSTDTQYF.

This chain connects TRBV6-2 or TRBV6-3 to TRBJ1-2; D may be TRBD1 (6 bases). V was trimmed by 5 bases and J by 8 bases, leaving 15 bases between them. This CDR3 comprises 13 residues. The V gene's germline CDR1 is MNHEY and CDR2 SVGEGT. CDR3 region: CASSEQGFLGYTF. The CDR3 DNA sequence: TGTGCCAGCAGTGAACAGGGATTTTTGGGCTACACCTTC.

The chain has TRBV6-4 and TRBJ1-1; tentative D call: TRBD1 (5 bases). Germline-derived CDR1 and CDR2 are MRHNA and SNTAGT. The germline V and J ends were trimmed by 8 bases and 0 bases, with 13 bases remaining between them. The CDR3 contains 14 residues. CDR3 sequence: CASGQTEMNTEAFF. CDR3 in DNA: TGTGCCAGCGGTCAGACAGAAATGAACACTGAAGCTTTCTTT.

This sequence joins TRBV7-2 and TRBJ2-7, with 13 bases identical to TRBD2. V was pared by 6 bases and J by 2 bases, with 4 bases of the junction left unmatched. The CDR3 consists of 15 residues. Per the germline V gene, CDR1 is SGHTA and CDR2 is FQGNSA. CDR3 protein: CASRTGTSGAYEQYF. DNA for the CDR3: TGTGCCAGCAGAACCGGGACTAGCGGGGCCTACGAGCAGTACTTC.

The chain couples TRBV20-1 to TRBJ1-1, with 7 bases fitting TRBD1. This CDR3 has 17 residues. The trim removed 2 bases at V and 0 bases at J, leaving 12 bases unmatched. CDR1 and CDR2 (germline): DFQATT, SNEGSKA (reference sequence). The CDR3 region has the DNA TGCAGTGCTAGAATCCGACTACAGGGGACCATGAACACTGAAGCTTTCTTT. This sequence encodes CSARIRLQGTMNTEAFF.

The CDR3 region is CASSEMNTEAFF. The CDR3 region has the DNA TGTGCCAGCAGTGAAATGAACACTGAAGCTTTCTTT. The chain links TRBV6-1 to TRBJ1-1; D gene unclear. Deletions cut 2 bases from V and 0 bases from J, with 1 base between. CDR3 size: 12 residues. Per germline, CDR1 MNHNS and CDR2 SASEGT.

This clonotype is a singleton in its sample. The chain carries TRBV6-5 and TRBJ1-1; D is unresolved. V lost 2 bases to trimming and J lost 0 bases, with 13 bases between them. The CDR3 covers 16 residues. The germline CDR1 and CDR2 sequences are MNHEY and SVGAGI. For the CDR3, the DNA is TGTGCCAGCAGTTACCGGGCATCCTCCATGAACACTGAAGCTTTCTTT. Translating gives CASSYRASSMNTEAFF.

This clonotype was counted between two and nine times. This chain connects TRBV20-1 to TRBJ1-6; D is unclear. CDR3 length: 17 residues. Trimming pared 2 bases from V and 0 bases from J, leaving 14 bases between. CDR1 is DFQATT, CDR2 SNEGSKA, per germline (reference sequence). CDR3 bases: TGCAGTGCTAGAATAGGACGGACGAGCTCCTATAATTCACCCCTCCACTTT. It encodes CSARIGRTSSYNSPLHF.

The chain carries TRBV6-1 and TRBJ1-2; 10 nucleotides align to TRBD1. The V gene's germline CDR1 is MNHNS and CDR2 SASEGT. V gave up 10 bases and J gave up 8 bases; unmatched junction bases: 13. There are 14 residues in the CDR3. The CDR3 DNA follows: TGTGCCACCCGATCACCGGGACAGGGGTACGGCTACACCTTC. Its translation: CATRSPGQGYGYTF.

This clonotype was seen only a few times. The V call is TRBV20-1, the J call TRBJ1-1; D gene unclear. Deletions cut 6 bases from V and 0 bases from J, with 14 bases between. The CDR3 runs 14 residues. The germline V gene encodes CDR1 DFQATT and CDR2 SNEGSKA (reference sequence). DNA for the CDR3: TGCAGTGCCCGACTAGACAACATGAACACTGAAGCTTTCTTT. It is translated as CSARLDNMNTEAFF.

CDR3 region: CSARTTRKLFF. In DNA, the CDR3 is TGCAGTGCTAGGACGACACGGAAACTGTTTTTT. J is TRBJ1-4 and V is TRBV20-1; D is undetermined. Germline-derived CDR1 and CDR2 are DFQATT and SNEGSKA (reference sequence). The CDR3 length is 11 residues. Trimming pared 3 bases from V and 11 bases from J, leaving 10 bases between.

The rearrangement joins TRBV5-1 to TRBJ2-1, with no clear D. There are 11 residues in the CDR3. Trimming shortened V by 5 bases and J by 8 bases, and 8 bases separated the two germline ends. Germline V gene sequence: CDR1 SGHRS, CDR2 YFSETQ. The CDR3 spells CASSLRYEQFF. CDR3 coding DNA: TGCGCCAGCAGTCTGAGGTATGAGCAGTTCTTC.

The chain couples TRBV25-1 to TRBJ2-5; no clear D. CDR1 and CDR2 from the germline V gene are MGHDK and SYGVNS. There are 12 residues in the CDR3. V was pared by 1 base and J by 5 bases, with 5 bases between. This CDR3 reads CASSESAETQYF. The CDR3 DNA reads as TGTGCCAGCAGTGAATCCGCCGAGACCCAGTACTTC.

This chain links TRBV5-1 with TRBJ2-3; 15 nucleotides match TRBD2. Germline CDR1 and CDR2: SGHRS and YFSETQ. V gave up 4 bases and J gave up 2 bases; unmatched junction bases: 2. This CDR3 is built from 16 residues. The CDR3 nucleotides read TGCGCCAGCAGCGGACTAGCGGGGGGGATCACAGATACGCAGTATTTT. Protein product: CASSGLAGGITDTQYF.

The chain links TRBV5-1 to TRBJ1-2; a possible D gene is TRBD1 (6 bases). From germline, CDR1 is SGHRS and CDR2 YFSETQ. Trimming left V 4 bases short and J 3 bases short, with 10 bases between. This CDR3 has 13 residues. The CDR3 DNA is TGCGCCAGCAGCCCCTGGACAGACTATGGCTACACCTTC. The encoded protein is CASSPWTDYGYTF.

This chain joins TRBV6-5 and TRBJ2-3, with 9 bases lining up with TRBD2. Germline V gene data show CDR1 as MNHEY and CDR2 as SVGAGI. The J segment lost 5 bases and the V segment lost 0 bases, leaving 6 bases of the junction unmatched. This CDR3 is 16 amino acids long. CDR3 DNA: TGTGCCAGCAGTTACTCGTCTAGCGGGGTGGGAGATACGCAGTATTTT. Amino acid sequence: CASSYSSSGVGDTQYF.

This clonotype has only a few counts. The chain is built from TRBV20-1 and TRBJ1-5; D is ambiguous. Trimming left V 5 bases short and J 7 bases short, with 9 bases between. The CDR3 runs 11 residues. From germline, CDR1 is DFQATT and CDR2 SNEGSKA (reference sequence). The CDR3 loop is CSAAAGQPQHF. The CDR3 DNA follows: TGCAGTGCTGCCGCGGGACAGCCCCAGCATTTT.